This entry is about one T cell receptor beta chain. This sample stems from a study of blood T cell repertoires in COVID-19. In the original processing: Amplification of reference gene primers was used by the study to estimate nucleated cell counts. Only in-frame clones appear in the TCRdb table, and some are missing; sequencing was by immunoSEQ multiplex PCR. Clone size and the V and J calls come from that table; the DNA yielded D and trimming. The sample includes 150,000 or so clones, over 85% of them seen just once. CDR1 and CDR2 (germline): SQVTM, ANQGSEA. The CDR3 sequence is 11 residues long. J gave up 4 bases and V 6 bases, and 1 base lay outside the gene matches.

V and J are TRBV29-1 and TRBJ2-7; 9 positions match TRBD1. This TCR was recovered from a man between 60 and 75 years old with active or convalescent COVID-19. The sequencing input was peripheral blood. CDR3 DNA: TGCAGCGTCGGGACAGGGTACGAGCAGTACTTC. It translates to CSVGTGYEQYF.